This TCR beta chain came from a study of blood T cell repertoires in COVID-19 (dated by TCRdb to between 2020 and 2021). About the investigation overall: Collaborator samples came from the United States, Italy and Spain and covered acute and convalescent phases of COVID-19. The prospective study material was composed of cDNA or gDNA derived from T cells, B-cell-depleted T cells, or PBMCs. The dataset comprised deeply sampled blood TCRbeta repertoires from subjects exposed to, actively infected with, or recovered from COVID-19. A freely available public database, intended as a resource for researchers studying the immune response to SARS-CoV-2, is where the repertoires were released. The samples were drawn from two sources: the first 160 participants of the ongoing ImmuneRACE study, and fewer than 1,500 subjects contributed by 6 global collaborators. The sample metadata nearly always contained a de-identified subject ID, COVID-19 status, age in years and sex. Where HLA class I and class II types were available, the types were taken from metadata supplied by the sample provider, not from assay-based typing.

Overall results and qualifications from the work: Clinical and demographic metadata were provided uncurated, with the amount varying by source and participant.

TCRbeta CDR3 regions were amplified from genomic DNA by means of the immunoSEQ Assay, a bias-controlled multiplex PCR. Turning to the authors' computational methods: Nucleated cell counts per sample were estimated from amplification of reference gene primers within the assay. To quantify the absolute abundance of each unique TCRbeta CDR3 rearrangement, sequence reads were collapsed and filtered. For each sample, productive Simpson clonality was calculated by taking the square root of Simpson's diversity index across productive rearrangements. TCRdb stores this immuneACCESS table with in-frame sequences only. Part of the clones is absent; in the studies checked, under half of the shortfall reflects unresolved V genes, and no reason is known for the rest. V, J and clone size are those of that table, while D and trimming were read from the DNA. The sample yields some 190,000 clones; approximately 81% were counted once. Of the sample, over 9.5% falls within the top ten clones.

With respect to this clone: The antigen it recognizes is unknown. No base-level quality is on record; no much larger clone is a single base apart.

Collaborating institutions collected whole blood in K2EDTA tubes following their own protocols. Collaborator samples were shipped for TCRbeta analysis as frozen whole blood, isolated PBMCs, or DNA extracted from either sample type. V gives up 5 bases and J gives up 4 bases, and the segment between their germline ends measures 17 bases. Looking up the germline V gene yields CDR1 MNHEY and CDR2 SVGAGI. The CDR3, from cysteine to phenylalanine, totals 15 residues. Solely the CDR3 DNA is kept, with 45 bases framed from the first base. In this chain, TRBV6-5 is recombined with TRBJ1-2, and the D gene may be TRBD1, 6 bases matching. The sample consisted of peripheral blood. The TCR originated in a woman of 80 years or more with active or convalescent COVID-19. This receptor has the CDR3 CASSTHQTGLYGYTF. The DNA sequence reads TGTGCCAGCAGTACACACCAAACAGGGCTCTATGGCTACACCTTC.